The rows below give T cell receptor beta chains drawn from one sample of a study of blood T cell repertoires in COVID-19. Clones were read by immunoSEQ multiplex PCR, and TCRdb kept only the in-frame ones, dropping some. The repertoire holds about 220,000 clones, with just over 85% as singletons. What was sequenced was peripheral blood. The receptors were sampled from a man between 25 and 39 years old who had recovered from COVID-19. The CDR3 runs from the conserved cysteine through the conserved F or W. A D gene is named only where the DNA matches it firmly. Expanded clones are given a class, and other clones once, few, many or no size at all.

abundance: NA
j_gene: TRBJ2-1
v_gene: TRBV27
len: 14
d_gene: NA
CDR3nt: TGTGCCAGCACCCTGGGGGGGCATGGCAATGAGCAGTTCTTC
CDR3aa: CASTLGGHGNEQFF

abundance: NA
j_gene: TRBJ2-7
v_gene: TRBV5-6
len: 14
d_gene: TRBD1
CDR3nt: TGTGCCAGCAGCTTCGGACAGGGGTTCGACGAGCAGTACTTC
CDR3aa: CASSFGQGFDEQYF

abundance: NA
j_gene: TRBJ1-5
v_gene: TRBV18
len: 16
d_gene: NA
CDR3nt: TGTGCCAGCTCACTCACAATGGGGGAGGGCGGACAGCCCCAGCATTTT
CDR3aa: CASSLTMGEGGQPQHF

abundance: NA
j_gene: TRBJ1-6
v_gene: TRBV10-3
len: 16
d_gene: TRBD1
CDR3nt: TGTGCCATCAGTGAGTCGCCAGGGGGTGAGAATTCACCCCTCCACTTT
CDR3aa: CAISESPGGENSPLHF

abundance: NA
j_gene: TRBJ2-7
v_gene: TRBV6-6
len: 13
d_gene: TRBD2
CDR3nt: TGTGCCAGCAGAGGGACTAGCTCCTACGAGCAGTACTTC
CDR3aa: CASRGTSSYEQYF

abundance: once
j_gene: TRBJ1-2
v_gene: TRBV5-4
len: 16
d_gene: TRBD1
CDR3nt: TGTGCCAGCAGCTTGGGACAGGGGGCGCCCGCCTATGGCTACACCTTC
CDR3aa: CASSLGQGAPAYGYTF

abundance: NA
j_gene: TRBJ2-7
v_gene: TRBV4-1
len: 13
d_gene: NA
CDR3nt: TGCGCCAGCAGCCAATCATCCCAGCGCGAGCAGTACTTC
CDR3aa: CASSQSSQREQYF

abundance: NA
j_gene: TRBJ2-7
v_gene: TRBV30
len: 13
d_gene: NA
CDR3nt: TGTGCCTGGAGTGGAGGGAGCTCCTACGAGCAGTACTTC
CDR3aa: CAWSGGSSYEQYF

abundance: NA
j_gene: TRBJ1-3
v_gene: TRBV7-9
len: 15
d_gene: NA
CDR3nt: TGTGCCAGCAGCCCGACAACGGGAACTGGAAACACCATATATTTT
CDR3aa: CASSPTTGTGNTIYF

abundance: NA
j_gene: TRBJ1-5
v_gene: TRBV7-9
len: 15
d_gene: NA
CDR3nt: TGTGCCAGCAGCTCTCCAGGTCCGTACAATCAGCCCCAGCATTTT
CDR3aa: CASSSPGPYNQPQHF

abundance: NA
j_gene: TRBJ2-5
v_gene: TRBV5-1
len: 15
d_gene: NA
CDR3nt: TGCGCCAGCAGCAATATGCGGGGCGGGGAAGAGACCCAGTACTTC
CDR3aa: CASSNMRGGEETQYF

abundance: NA
j_gene: TRBJ2-7
v_gene: TRBV10-1
len: 13
d_gene: TRBD1
CDR3nt: TGCGCCAGCAGTCCGGGACAGAACTACGAGCAGTACTTC
CDR3aa: CASSPGQNYEQYF

abundance: NA
j_gene: TRBJ1-3
v_gene: TRBV6-5
len: 15
d_gene: NA
CDR3nt: TGTGCCAGCAGGCGATATACAGGCTCTGGAAACACCATATATTTT
CDR3aa: CASRRYTGSGNTIYF

abundance: NA
j_gene: TRBJ2-5
v_gene: TRBV5-1
len: 14
d_gene: NA
CDR3nt: TGCGCCAGCAGCCCTGGCGGACTCCGAGAGACCCAGTACTTC
CDR3aa: CASSPGGLRETQYF

abundance: once
j_gene: TRBJ1-5
v_gene: TRBV5-5
len: 15
d_gene: TRBD1
CDR3nt: TGTGCCAGCAGCCTGGTAGGGACAGTAAATCAGCCCCAGCATTTT
CDR3aa: CASSLVGTVNQPQHF

abundance: NA
j_gene: TRBJ1-2
v_gene: TRBV3-1/TRBV3-2
len: 14
d_gene: NA
CDR3nt: TGTGCCAGCAGCCCCACCACAGGACGCTATGGCTACACCTTC
CDR3aa: CASSPTTGRYGYTF

abundance: NA
j_gene: TRBJ2-2
v_gene: TRBV6-2/TRBV6-3
len: 13
d_gene: TRBD1
CDR3nt: TGTGCCAGCAGTATACAGGGGGACGGGGAGCTGTTTTTT
CDR3aa: CASSIQGDGELFF

abundance: NA
j_gene: TRBJ1-4
v_gene: TRBV14
len: 13
d_gene: TRBD1
CDR3nt: TGTGCCACCGACCTTAAGGGGGCTGAAAAACTGTTTTTT
CDR3aa: CATDLKGAEKLFF

abundance: once
j_gene: TRBJ1-4
v_gene: TRBV4-1
len: 17
d_gene: TRBD1
CDR3nt: TGCGCCAGCACCCTAAGCGGGACAGGGGTATTTAATGAAAAACTGTTTTTT
CDR3aa: CASTLSGTGVFNEKLFF

abundance: NA
j_gene: TRBJ2-2
v_gene: TRBV29-1
len: 16
d_gene: TRBD1
CDR3nt: TGCAGCGTTGATGAAGGGACAGGGGGTCGCACCGGGGAGCTGTTTTTT
CDR3aa: CSVDEGTGGRTGELFF

abundance: NA
j_gene: TRBJ2-7
v_gene: TRBV4-2
len: 15
d_gene: TRBD1
CDR3nt: TGTGCCAGCAGCCAAGGACAGGGTTCAGGCTACGAGCAGTACTTC
CDR3aa: CASSQGQGSGYEQYF

abundance: NA
j_gene: TRBJ2-3
v_gene: TRBV30
len: 14
d_gene: TRBD2
CDR3nt: TGTGCCTGGGGGGAGGGTATTAGCACAGATACGCAGTATTTT
CDR3aa: CAWGEGISTDTQYF

abundance: NA
j_gene: TRBJ1-5
v_gene: TRBV14
len: 12
d_gene: NA
CDR3nt: TGTGCCAGCAGCGTCAGAAATCAGCCCCAGCATTTT
CDR3aa: CASSVRNQPQHF

abundance: once
j_gene: TRBJ2-5
v_gene: TRBV9
len: 15
d_gene: NA
CDR3nt: TGTGCCAGCAGCCCATCAATGGGAGCCTGGGGGACCCAGTACTTC
CDR3aa: CASSPSMGAWGTQYF

abundance: NA
j_gene: TRBJ2-2
v_gene: TRBV4-2
len: 17
d_gene: NA
CDR3nt: TGTGCCAGCAGCCAAGGCGGCAGTTCGCTGAACACCGGGGAGCTGTTTTTT
CDR3aa: CASSQGGSSLNTGELFF

abundance: NA
j_gene: TRBJ2-1
v_gene: TRBV6-4
len: 15
d_gene: NA
CDR3nt: TGTGCCAGCATCGGGACTTCCTCCGACCACAATGAGCAGTTCTTC
CDR3aa: CASIGTSSDHNEQFF

abundance: once
j_gene: TRBJ2-1
v_gene: TRBV9
len: 17
d_gene: TRBD1
CDR3nt: TGTGCCAGCAGCCAAATTCCCGGGACAGGATACTACAATGAGCAGTTCTTC
CDR3aa: CASSQIPGTGYYNEQFF

abundance: NA
j_gene: TRBJ1-5
v_gene: TRBV4-2
len: 16
d_gene: TRBD1
CDR3nt: TGTGCCAGCAGCCAAGATACGGGACAGGGATATCAGCCCCAGCATTTT
CDR3aa: CASSQDTGQGYQPQHF

abundance: NA
j_gene: TRBJ2-7
v_gene: TRBV24-1
len: 12
d_gene: NA
CDR3nt: TGTGCCACCAGTGATTACAGATACGAGCAGTACTTC
CDR3aa: CATSDYRYEQYF

abundance: many
j_gene: TRBJ2-5
v_gene: TRBV11-2
len: 15
d_gene: TRBD2
CDR3nt: TGTGCCAGCAGCTCCCACAGCGGGGGGGTAGAGACCCAGTACTTC
CDR3aa: CASSSHSGGVETQYF

abundance: NA
j_gene: TRBJ1-6
v_gene: TRBV20-1
len: 11
d_gene: NA
CDR3nt: TGCAGTGCGGAGTCGAATTCACCCCTCCACTTT
CDR3aa: CSAESNSPLHF

abundance: once
j_gene: TRBJ1-2
v_gene: TRBV7-9
len: 15
d_gene: NA
CDR3nt: TGTGCCAGCAGCTCTAGATGGACAGCCGAAAGGGGCTACACCTTC
CDR3aa: CASSSRWTAERGYTF

abundance: NA
j_gene: TRBJ1-4
v_gene: TRBV10-3
len: 13
d_gene: NA
CDR3nt: TGTGCCATCCGGCGGGGGTCGGGAGAAAAACTGTTTTTT
CDR3aa: CAIRRGSGEKLFF

abundance: once
j_gene: TRBJ2-5
v_gene: TRBV6-5
len: 15
d_gene: NA
CDR3nt: TGTGCCAGCAGTTACTCGTTTGGACAGTTAGAGACCCAGTACTTC
CDR3aa: CASSYSFGQLETQYF

abundance: NA
j_gene: TRBJ1-1
v_gene: TRBV9
len: 14
d_gene: TRBD1
CDR3nt: TGTGCCAGCAGCGCACCCCAGGGGGCGGCTGAAGCTTTCTTT
CDR3aa: CASSAPQGAAEAFF

abundance: once
j_gene: TRBJ1-6
v_gene: TRBV18
len: 14
d_gene: NA
CDR3nt: TGTGCCAGCTCAACGGGCGGGGACTATTCACCCCTCCACTTT
CDR3aa: CASSTGGDYSPLHF

abundance: NA
j_gene: TRBJ1-2
v_gene: TRBV7-9
len: 14
d_gene: TRBD1
CDR3nt: TGTGCCAGCAGCCCGGGACAGGGAGACTATGGCTACACCTTC
CDR3aa: CASSPGQGDYGYTF

abundance: NA
j_gene: TRBJ1-5
v_gene: TRBV30
len: 14
d_gene: NA
CDR3nt: TGTGCCTGGGGGGATAACTGGGGGCGTCAGCCCCAGCATTTT
CDR3aa: CAWGDNWGRQPQHF

abundance: NA
j_gene: TRBJ1-5
v_gene: TRBV5-5
len: 14
d_gene: TRBD1
CDR3nt: TGTGCCAGCAGCTTATGGGGACAGGGTTCTCCCCAGCATTTT
CDR3aa: CASSLWGQGSPQHF

abundance: NA
j_gene: TRBJ2-7
v_gene: TRBV4-1
len: 15
d_gene: NA
CDR3nt: TGCGCCAGCAGCCAAGTTTACGGGGTTCCCTACGAGCAGTACTTC
CDR3aa: CASSQVYGVPYEQYF

abundance: few
j_gene: TRBJ1-6
v_gene: TRBV30
len: 15
d_gene: TRBD1
CDR3nt: TGTGCCTGGTCCCGGGACAGGGGCTTGGGTTCACCCCTCCACTTT
CDR3aa: CAWSRDRGLGSPLHF

abundance: once
j_gene: TRBJ2-5
v_gene: TRBV19
len: 14
d_gene: NA
CDR3nt: TGTGCCAGTAGTGAGGGCAGGACGCGAGAGACCCAGTACTTC
CDR3aa: CASSEGRTRETQYF

abundance: NA
j_gene: TRBJ2-1
v_gene: TRBV3-1/TRBV3-2
len: 14
d_gene: TRBD1
CDR3nt: TGTGCCAGCAGCCAAGAGTTACAGGGGGGCCCCCAGTTCTTC
CDR3aa: CASSQELQGGPQFF

abundance: NA
j_gene: TRBJ1-2
v_gene: TRBV16
len: 13
d_gene: NA
CDR3nt: TGTGCCAGCAGCCAGGGGGGATTGGGAGGCTACACCTTC
CDR3aa: CASSQGGLGGYTF

abundance: few
j_gene: TRBJ1-5
v_gene: TRBV10-1
len: 13
d_gene: NA
CDR3nt: TGCGCCAGCAGTGAGTCGGGAGATCAGCCCCAGCATTTT
CDR3aa: CASSESGDQPQHF

abundance: NA
j_gene: TRBJ1-5
v_gene: TRBV29-1
len: 12
d_gene: NA
CDR3nt: TGCAGCGGGGGGGGCGTTAATCAGCCCCAGCATTTT
CDR3aa: CSGGGVNQPQHF

abundance: NA
j_gene: TRBJ2-3
v_gene: TRBV19
len: 16
d_gene: TRBD1
CDR3nt: TGTGCCAGTAGTACCCAGACAGGGGCCTACACAGATACGCAGTATTTT
CDR3aa: CASSTQTGAYTDTQYF

abundance: NA
j_gene: TRBJ1-5
v_gene: TRBV5-1
len: 13
d_gene: NA
CDR3nt: TGCGCCAGCAGTACAACCGGCAATCAGCCCCAGCATTTT
CDR3aa: CASSTTGNQPQHF

abundance: NA
j_gene: TRBJ2-7
v_gene: TRBV12-3/TRBV12-4
len: 13
d_gene: TRBD1
CDR3nt: TGTGCCAGCAGTCCCACAGGGGGCATGAGGCAGTACTTC
CDR3aa: CASSPTGGMRQYF